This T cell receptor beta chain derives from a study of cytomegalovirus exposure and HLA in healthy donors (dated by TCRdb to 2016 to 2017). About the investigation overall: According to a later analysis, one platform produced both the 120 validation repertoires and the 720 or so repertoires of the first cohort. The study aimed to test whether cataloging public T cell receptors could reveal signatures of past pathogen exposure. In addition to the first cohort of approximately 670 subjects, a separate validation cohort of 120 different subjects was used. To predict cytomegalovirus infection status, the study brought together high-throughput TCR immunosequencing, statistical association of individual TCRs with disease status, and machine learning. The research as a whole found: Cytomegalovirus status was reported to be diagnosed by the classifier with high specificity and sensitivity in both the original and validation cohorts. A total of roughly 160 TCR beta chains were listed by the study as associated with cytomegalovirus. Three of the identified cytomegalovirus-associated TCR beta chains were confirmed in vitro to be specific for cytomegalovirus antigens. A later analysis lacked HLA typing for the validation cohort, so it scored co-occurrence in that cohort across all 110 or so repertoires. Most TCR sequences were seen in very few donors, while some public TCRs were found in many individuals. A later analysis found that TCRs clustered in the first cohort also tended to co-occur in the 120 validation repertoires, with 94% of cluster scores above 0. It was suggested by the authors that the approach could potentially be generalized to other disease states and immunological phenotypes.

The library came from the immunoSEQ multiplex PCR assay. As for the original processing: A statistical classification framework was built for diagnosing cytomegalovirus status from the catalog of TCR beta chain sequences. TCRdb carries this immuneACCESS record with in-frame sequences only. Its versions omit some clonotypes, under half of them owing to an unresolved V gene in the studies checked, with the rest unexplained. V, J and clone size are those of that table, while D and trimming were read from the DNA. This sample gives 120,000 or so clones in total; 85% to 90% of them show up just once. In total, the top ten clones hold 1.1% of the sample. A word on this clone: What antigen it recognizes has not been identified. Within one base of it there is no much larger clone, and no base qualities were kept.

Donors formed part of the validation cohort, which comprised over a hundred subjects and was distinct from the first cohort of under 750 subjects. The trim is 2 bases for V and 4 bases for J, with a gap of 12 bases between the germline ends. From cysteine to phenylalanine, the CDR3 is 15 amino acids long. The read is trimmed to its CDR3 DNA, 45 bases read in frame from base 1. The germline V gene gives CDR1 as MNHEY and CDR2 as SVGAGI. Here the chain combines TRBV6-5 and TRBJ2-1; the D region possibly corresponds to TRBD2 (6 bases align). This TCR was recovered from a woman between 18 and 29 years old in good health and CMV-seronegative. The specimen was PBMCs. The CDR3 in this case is CASSYIAENYNEQFF. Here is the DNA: TGTGCCAGCAGTTACATAGCGGAGAATTACAATGAGCAGTTCTTC.